These T cell receptor beta chains were read from a single sample in a study of shared clonotypes between healthy human individuals. Here immunoSEQ multiplex PCR was the method, and the copy in TCRdb shows in-frame clones only, minus some. The sample contains over a million clones, about 98% of which appear only once. The sample consisted of naive CD4+ T cells sorted from blood. Receptors originate from a man in his thirties or forties in good health. CDR3s include the opening cysteine and the closing phenylalanine or tryptophan. A D gene is named only where the DNA matches it firmly. The size entry is marked missing in some rows and otherwise reads once, few, many or a size class.

J: TRBJ1-2; D: .; V: TRBV11-1; size: once; CDR3: CASSSQSRSYGYTF; DNA: TGTGCCAGCAGCTCCCAGTCAAGGTCGTATGGCTACACCTTC
J: TRBJ2-3; D: .; V: TRBV15; size: .; CDR3: CATSRGFQTDTQYF; DNA: TGTGCCACCAGCAGGGGTTTTCAGACAGATACGCAGTATTTT
J: TRBJ1-4; D: .; V: TRBV6-5; size: .; CDR3: CASRPIGSTNEKLFF; DNA: TGTGCCAGCCGACCCATAGGGTCAACTAATGAAAAACTGTTTTTT
J: TRBJ1-1; D: .; V: TRBV20-1; size: .; CDR3: CSARVRSEAFF; DNA: TGCAGTGCTAGAGTTCGGAGTGAAGCTTTCTTT
J: TRBJ2-6; D: TRBD1; V: TRBV11-2; size: .; CDR3: CASSRLAGGSGANVLTF; DNA: TGTGCCAGCAGCCGCCTGGCAGGGGGATCTGGGGCCAACGTCCTGACTTTC
J: TRBJ2-1; D: TRBD2; V: TRBV11-3; size: .; CDR3: CASSLVDGDSRTSGRVEQFF; DNA: TGTGCCAGCAGCTTAGTTGACGGGGACAGCAGGACTAGCGGGAGGGTTGAGCAGTTCTTC
J: TRBJ2-7; D: .; V: TRBV28; size: .; CDR3: CASFPTGRREQYF; DNA: TGTGCCAGCTTCCCCACCGGGCGGCGCGAGCAGTACTTC
J: TRBJ2-2; D: .; V: TRBV5-1; size: .; CDR3: CASSLVVSAGPTGELFF; DNA: TGCGCCAGCAGCTTGGTCGTCTCGGCGGGACCCACCGGGGAGCTGTTTTTT
J: TRBJ2-2; D: TRBD2; V: TRBV18; size: .; CDR3: CASSPLAGGPTAGELFF; DNA: TGTGCCAGCTCACCCTTAGCGGGAGGGCCGACGGCCGGGGAGCTGTTTTTT
J: TRBJ2-5; D: .; V: TRBV5-1; size: .; CDR3: CASSLVGREETQYF; DNA: TGCGCCAGCAGCTTGGTCGGCAGGGAGGAGACCCAGTACTTC
J: TRBJ2-5; D: .; V: TRBV2; size: .; CDR3: CASSPQGLETQYF; DNA: TGTGCCAGCAGTCCCCAGGGTTTAGAGACCCAGTACTTC
J: TRBJ2-1; D: .; V: TRBV2; size: .; CDR3: CASTGDRLPYNEQFF; DNA: TGTGCCAGCACGGGGGACAGACTCCCCTACAATGAGCAGTTCTTC
J: TRBJ2-1; D: .; V: TRBV27; size: .; CDR3: CASSLRPGTVSNEQFF; DNA: TGTGCCAGCAGTCTACGACCAGGGACTGTGAGCAATGAGCAGTTCTTC
J: TRBJ1-5; D: .; V: TRBV19; size: .; CDR3: CASTADGNQPQHF; DNA: TGTGCCAGTACGGCGGATGGCAATCAGCCCCAGCATTTT
J: TRBJ1-5; D: .; V: TRBV19; size: .; CDR3: CASSIDGSRNQPQHF; DNA: TGTGCCAGTAGTATAGATGGGTCACGCAATCAGCCCCAGCATTTT
J: TRBJ2-6; D: TRBD1; V: TRBV19; size: .; CDR3: CASSATGTPGANVLTF; DNA: TGTGCCAGTAGTGCGACAGGGACCCCTGGGGCCAACGTCCTGACTTTC
J: TRBJ2-4; D: TRBD1; V: TRBV14; size: .; CDR3: CASSKKPRSTGSDDIQYF; DNA: TGTGCCAGCAGCAAAAAGCCACGCTCGACAGGGAGTGACGACATTCAGTACTTC
J: TRBJ2-1; D: TRBD2; V: TRBV5-4; size: .; CDR3: CASSRSPSGNYYNEQFF; DNA: TGTGCCAGCAGCCGAAGCCCGAGCGGGAACTATTACAATGAGCAGTTCTTC
J: TRBJ2-3; D: .; V: TRBV2; size: .; CDR3: CASSEGTSLDTQYF; DNA: TGTGCCAGCAGCGAAGGGACTTCCTTGGATACGCAGTATTTT
J: TRBJ2-5; D: .; V: TRBV7-8; size: .; CDR3: CASSLARFGEETQYF; DNA: TGTGCCAGCAGCTTAGCCAGATTTGGCGAAGAGACCCAGTACTTC
J: TRBJ2-2; D: TRBD2; V: TRBV7-9; size: .; CDR3: CASSHLADSRRTGELFF; DNA: TGTGCCAGCAGTCACCTAGCGGACTCCAGGAGGACCGGGGAGCTGTTTTTT
J: TRBJ2-7; D: TRBD2; V: TRBV19; size: .; CDR3: CASSTGLAGVRAIYEQYF; DNA: TGTGCCAGTAGTACAGGACTAGCGGGAGTCCGGGCCATCTACGAGCAGTACTTC
J: TRBJ1-2; D: .; V: TRBV28; size: once; CDR3: CASSFQVNYGYTF; DNA: TGTGCCAGCAGTTTCCAGGTTAACTATGGCTACACCTTC
J: TRBJ2-5; D: TRBD2; V: TRBV2; size: .; CDR3: CASSDPLRTSGRQETQYF; DNA: TGTGCCAGCAGTGACCCGCTCCGGACTAGCGGGAGGCAAGAGACCCAGTACTTC
J: TRBJ2-5; D: .; V: TRBV7-8; size: .; CDR3: CASIPQWGEETQYF; DNA: TGTGCCAGCATTCCTCAGTGGGGGGAAGAGACCCAGTACTTC
J: TRBJ2-1; D: TRBD2; V: TRBV9; size: .; CDR3: CASSPTSGLAGGRFF; DNA: TGTGCCAGCAGCCCAACATCGGGACTAGCGGGAGGGCGGTTCTTC
J: TRBJ1-4; D: TRBD1; V: TRBV7-6; size: .; CDR3: CASSLYQGALEKLFF; DNA: TGTGCCAGCAGCTTATATCAGGGGGCGCTTGAAAAACTGTTTTTT
J: TRBJ2-1; D: TRBD2; V: TRBV7-6; size: .; CDR3: CASSVRLAGNYNEQFF; DNA: TGTGCCAGCAGCGTTAGACTAGCGGGGAACTACAATGAGCAGTTCTTC
J: TRBJ2-7; D: TRBD2; V: TRBV7-9; size: .; CDR3: CASSLAKGRGAYEQYF; DNA: TGTGCCAGCAGCTTAGCGAAGGGGCGGGGGGCCTACGAGCAGTACTTC
J: TRBJ2-1; D: .; V: TRBV2; size: .; CDR3: CASHTVHEQFF; DNA: TGTGCCAGCCACACCGTACATGAGCAGTTCTTC
J: TRBJ1-5; D: .; V: TRBV4-3; size: .; CDR3: CASSQVTGSNQPQHF; DNA: TGCGCCAGCAGCCAAGTGACGGGGAGCAATCAGCCCCAGCATTTT
J: TRBJ2-3; D: TRBD2; V: TRBV4-3; size: once; CDR3: CASPLGLASSTDTQYF; DNA: TGCGCCAGTCCACTCGGACTAGCGAGTAGCACAGATACGCAGTATTTT
J: TRBJ1-1; D: .; V: TRBV9; size: .; CDR3: CASSRDSMNTEAFF; DNA: TGTGCCAGCAGCAGAGACAGCATGAACACTGAAGCTTTCTTT
J: TRBJ1-1; D: .; V: TRBV18; size: .; CDR3: CASSPYWDTGTEAFF; DNA: TGTGCCAGCTCACCTTATTGGGACACGGGTACTGAAGCTTTCTTT
J: TRBJ2-7; D: .; V: TRBV28; size: once; CDR3: CASRLSSYEQYF; DNA: TGTGCCAGCAGGCTTAGCTCCTACGAGCAGTACTTC
J: TRBJ1-5; D: .; V: TRBV7-3; size: .; CDR3: CASSPASNQPQHF; DNA: TGTGCCAGCAGCCCCGCTAGCAATCAGCCCCAGCATTTT
J: TRBJ2-7; D: .; V: TRBV25-1; size: .; CDR3: CASSESPSRGGDEQYF; DNA: TGTGCCAGCAGTGAATCTCCCTCGAGGGGCGGCGACGAGCAGTACTTC
J: TRBJ2-7; D: .; V: TRBV6-6; size: .; CDR3: CASSYSAYEQYF; DNA: TGTGCCAGCAGTTACTCGGCCTACGAGCAGTACTTC
J: TRBJ1-2; D: .; V: TRBV28; size: few; CDR3: CASIDRPYGYTF; DNA: TGTGCCAGCATTGACAGACCCTATGGCTACACCTTC
J: TRBJ2-1; D: TRBD2; V: TRBV11-3; size: .; CDR3: CASSLGGRAAEGEQFF; DNA: TGTGCCAGCAGCTTAGGAGGGAGGGCCGCGGAGGGTGAGCAGTTCTTC
J: TRBJ2-7; D: .; V: TRBV5-1; size: once; CDR3: CASSLRKPYEQYF; DNA: TGCGCCAGCAGCCTCAGGAAACCCTACGAGCAGTACTTC
J: TRBJ2-1; D: TRBD2; V: TRBV11-2; size: .; CDR3: CASSWGLVDEQFF; DNA: TGTGCCAGCAGCTGGGGACTAGTGGATGAGCAGTTCTTC